A selection of T cell receptor beta chains follows, all from one sample in a study of shared clonotypes between healthy human individuals. Using immunoSEQ multiplex PCR, the repertoire was profiled, and TCRdb retains in-frame clones only, with some absent. The sample lists hundreds of thousands of clones, roughly 95% occurring once. The specimen was naive CD8+ T cells sorted from blood. These receptors were collected from a woman in her twenties or thirties in good health. CDR3s include the opening cysteine and the closing phenylalanine or tryptophan. The order of the fields is clone size, V gene, J gene, D gene, CDR3 DNA, CDR3 protein. The D gene is left open where the match is weak. Size is stated for part of the rows, as once, few or many counts, or as a class when the clone is expanded.

>.|TRBV27|TRBJ2-7|.
TGTGCCAGCAGTTCCCCCCCATACGAGCAGTACTTC
CASSSPPYEQYF
>.|TRBV11-2|TRBJ2-2|TRBD1
TGTGCCAGCGAGGGGACAGATAACACCGGGGAGCTGTTTTTT
CASEGTDNTGELFF
>.|TRBV13|TRBJ2-1|TRBD2
TGTGCCAGCAGCTTCGGGACTAGCGGGAGTTGGAATGAGCAGTTCTTC
CASSFGTSGSWNEQFF
>.|TRBV7-6|TRBJ2-2|TRBD2
TGTGCCAGCAGCCCTGGGACTAGCGGGAGGGGAGGCGGAGGAACCGGGGAGCTGTTTTTT
CASSPGTSGRGGGGTGELFF
>.|TRBV4-2|TRBJ2-7|TRBD2
TGTGCCAGCAGCCAAGAGATCGGTAGCGGGACGGCCGAGCAGTACTTC
CASSQEIGSGTAEQYF
>.|TRBV7-9|TRBJ2-5|TRBD1
TGTGCCAGCAGCTCTCGACGGGACAGGGGGACGGAGACCCAGTACTTC
CASSSRRDRGTETQYF
>.|TRBV7-9|TRBJ1-1|.
TGTGCCAGCCGACACGGGAACACTGAAGCTTTCTTT
CASRHGNTEAFF
>.|TRBV5-4|TRBJ1-1|.
TGTGCCAGCAGCCAAGAGAGTTCAGGGGCAGGGAACACTGAAGCTTTCTTT
CASSQESSGAGNTEAFF
>.|TRBV27|TRBJ2-2|.
TGTGCCAGCAGTTTACCTTCCCTAGGCACCGGGGAGCTGTTTTTT
CASSLPSLGTGELFF
>.|TRBV28|TRBJ2-7|TRBD2
TGTGCCAGCAGGAAACAGGGCGCGGGAGGCCCCGAGCAGTACTTC
CASRKQGAGGPEQYF
>.|TRBV27|TRBJ2-7|.
TGTGCCAGCAGCCCTGGGACAGAACGAACTAGCGTTGGGGACTACGAGCAGTACTTC
CASSPGTERTSVGDYEQYF
>.|TRBV19|TRBJ2-7|.
TGTGCCAGTAGTGTGCGGGAACGGCCCTACGAGCAGTACTTC
CASSVRERPYEQYF
>.|TRBV25-1|TRBJ2-7|TRBD1
TGTGCCAGCAGTGTCGAGGGGTCCGGGACAGGGGACCACGAGCAGTACTTC
CASSVEGSGTGDHEQYF
>.|TRBV5-6|TRBJ2-6|.
TGTGCCAGCAGCTTGTCACCCACGGGACTGAACTCTGGGGCCAACGTCCTGACTTTC
CASSLSPTGLNSGANVLTF
>.|TRBV19|TRBJ2-1|TRBD1
TGTGCCAGTAGTATATGGGACAGGGGTAACAATGAGCAGTTCTTC
CASSIWDRGNNEQFF
>.|TRBV7-8|TRBJ2-3|TRBD1
TGTGCCAGCGGATTCCAGGGGGGCACAGATACGCAGTATTTT
CASGFQGGTDTQYF
>.|TRBV19|TRBJ1-4|.
TGTGCCAGTAGTCCCGGACAGCTTCCTAATGAAAAACTGTTTTTT
CASSPGQLPNEKLFF
>.|TRBV5-1|TRBJ2-3|TRBD2
TGCGCCAGCAGCCCACGGACTAGCGGGGGCTATCTCTCCACAGATACGCAGTATTTT
CASSPRTSGGYLSTDTQYF
>.|TRBV27|TRBJ1-5|.
TGTGCCAGCAGTTTAAGGTTTATCGGAATAGATCAGCCCCAGCATTTT
CASSLRFIGIDQPQHF
>.|TRBV7-9|TRBJ1-5|.
TGTGCCAGCAGCCCCGGACATCCTAGCAATCAGCCCCAGCATTTT
CASSPGHPSNQPQHF
>.|TRBV27|TRBJ2-1|TRBD2
TGTGCCAGCAGTTTCGGGCTTGGCGGGGGTTGGCGCAATGAGCAGTTCTTC
CASSFGLGGGWRNEQFF
>once|TRBV14|TRBJ2-1|TRBD2
TGTGCCAGCAGCCCATTACTAGCGGCTACCTACAATGAGCAGTTCTTC
CASSPLLAATYNEQFF
>few|TRBV30|TRBJ2-1|.
TGTGCCTGGAGTAGGTATAACAATGAGCAGTTCTTC
CAWSRYNNEQFF
>.|TRBV28|TRBJ2-1|.
TGTGCCAGCAGATTCAGGGTCCCCTACAATGAGCAGTTCTTC
CASRFRVPYNEQFF
>.|TRBV13|TRBJ2-7|TRBD1
TGTGCCAGCAGCTTACGTGGACAGGGCTACGAGCAGTACTTC
CASSLRGQGYEQYF
>.|TRBV4-1|TRBJ2-3|.
TGCGCCAGCAGCCCAGAAGGGGCGCGGGGCACAGATACGCAGTATTTT
CASSPEGARGTDTQYF
>.|TRBV27|TRBJ2-3|.
TGTGCCAGCAGCAGCACGACGAGGGGGGAGGATCCAGATACGCAGTATTTT
CASSSTTRGEDPDTQYF
>.|TRBV27|TRBJ2-1|.
TGTGCCAGCAGTTCCCAGCACCGATCCTACAATGAGCAGTTCTTC
CASSSQHRSYNEQFF
>once|TRBV5-1|TRBJ2-7|TRBD1
TGCGCCAGCTCCGCCGGGACAGGTCCCTACGAGCAGTACTTC
CASSAGTGPYEQYF
>.|TRBV9|TRBJ2-5|.
TGTGCCAGCAGCGTTCTATGGACGGAGGAGACCCAGTACTTC
CASSVLWTEETQYF
>.|TRBV7-3|TRBJ2-3|TRBD2
TGTGCCAGCAGCTTAGGGCTAGCGGCAAACAGCACAGATACGCAGTATTTT
CASSLGLAANSTDTQYF
>.|TRBV9|TRBJ2-5|TRBD2
TGTGCCAGCAGCGATCCCGGGACTAGCGGGCCCCAAGAGACCCAGTACTTC
CASSDPGTSGPQETQYF
>once|TRBV7-9|TRBJ1-4|.
TGTGCCAGCAGCCCCACGATGTCGACTAATGAAAAACTGTTTTTT
CASSPTMSTNEKLFF
>.|TRBV5-4|TRBJ2-1|.
TGTGCCAGCCGCCCCTGGGGTCACAATGAGCAGTTCTTC
CASRPWGHNEQFF
>.|TRBV13|TRBJ2-7|.
TGTGCCAGCAGCTCGATCCGGGACACCGCCCCCCACGAGCAGTACTTC
CASSSIRDTAPHEQYF
>.|TRBV19|TRBJ1-4|.
TGTGCCAGTAGCACCACCGGGACCCCAACAAGGTACTCTAATGAAAAACTGTTTTTT
CASSTTGTPTRYSNEKLFF
>.|TRBV4-1|TRBJ2-7|.
TGCGCCAGCAGCCAAGCTTTTCTGGGAGTTTCGAACTACGAGCAGTACTTC
CASSQAFLGVSNYEQYF
>.|TRBV11-1|TRBJ1-1|.
TGTGCCAGCAGCTTAGCGGGAACTGAAGCTTTCTTT
CASSLAGTEAFF
>.|TRBV9|TRBJ1-2|TRBD1
TGTGCCAGCAGCGCGGGACAGGGGCGCTTAAGCTATGGCTACACCTTC
CASSAGQGRLSYGYTF
>.|TRBV7-9|TRBJ1-2|.
TGTGCCAGCAGCTTATCCGAGGGATTAGATGGCTACACCTTC
CASSLSEGLDGYTF
>.|TRBV27|TRBJ2-3|TRBD2
TGTGCCAGTAGAGGCAGCGGGGGTCTTGAGCCAGATACGCAGTATTTT
CASRGSGGLEPDTQYF
>.|TRBV10-3|TRBJ2-1|TRBD2
TGTGCCATCAGTGAGCCTAGCGGGAGTAGGTACAATGAGCAGTTCTTC
CAISEPSGSRYNEQFF
>once|TRBV28|TRBJ1-1|.
TGTGCCAGCAGTTTATCCCGATCTGGCCTTGAAGCTTTCTTT
CASSLSRSGLEAFF
>.|TRBV4-2|TRBJ2-7|.
TGTGCCAGCAGCCCACTCCCCCCCGGGACTTTATCCTACGAGCAGTACTTC
CASSPLPPGTLSYEQYF